One sample yielded the 32 T cell receptor beta chains listed below, sequenced in a study of molecular identifiers for immune sequencing clone quantification. Each CDR3 protein is one row after TCRdb ran MiXCR on the PCR reads. Among 400,000 to 600,000 distinct CDR3 sequences listed, around 23% were seen once. The sample was naive CD8+ T cells from blood, with Jurkat cell RNA spiked in. Noted subset: FACS-sorted CD8+CD4-CCR7+CD45RA+ naive T cells. These receptors originate from a human donor in good health. Some libraries in this study had Jurkat cell RNA spiked in.

There are many counts of this clonotype. CDR3 sequence: CASSTRQNAYEQYF. The CDR3 bases are TGTGCCAGCAGCACCAGACAGAACGCCTACGAGCAGTACTTC. The V gene is TRBV5-4, the J gene TRBJ2-7; maybe TRBD1 (5 bases). V lost 4 bases to trimming and J lost 2 bases, with 13 bases between them. Germline assignment: CDR1 SGHNT and CDR2 YYREEE (reference sequence). CDR3 length equals 14 residues.

This rearrangement joins TRBV19 to TRBJ2-2; a possible D gene is TRBD1 (5 bases). The CDR3 has 15 amino acids. Trimming stripped 2 bases from V and 7 bases from J, with 14 bases between. CDR1 is LNHDA and CDR2 is SQIVND in the germline V gene (reference sequence). CDR3 residues: CASSISVGASGELFF. In DNA form, the CDR3 reads TGTGCCAGTAGTATAAGTGTAGGGGCTAGCGGGGAGCTGTTTTTT.

This clonotype was counted between two and nine times. The chain couples TRBV5-4 to TRBJ2-7, with 7 positions matching TRBD2. CDR1 and CDR2 from the germline V gene are SGHNT and YYREEE (reference sequence). V gave up 4 bases and J gave up 0 bases; unmatched junction bases: 4. The CDR3 sequence is 14 residues long. The CDR3 region is CASSAGLGSYEQYF. CDR3 sequence (DNA): TGTGCCAGCAGCGCAGGACTAGGCTCCTACGAGCAGTACTTC.

The J gene is TRBJ2-7, the V gene TRBV6-5, with D possibly being TRBD1 (5 bases). Trimming took 6 bases from V and 7 from J, leaving 22 bases between them. Germline V gene data show CDR1 as MNHEY and CDR2 as SVGAGI. This CDR3 comprises 15 residues. CDR3 protein: CASSSISDTFLEQYF. CDR3 nucleotides: TGTGCCAGCAGCTCCATTTCGGACACATTTTTGGAGCAGTACTTC.

The chain uses TRBV24-1 and TRBJ2-2; TRBD2 is a possible D gene (6 bases). CDR3 size: 13 residues. Germline V gives CDR1 KGHDR, CDR2 SFDVKD. Trimming shortened V by 3 bases and J by 6 bases, and 7 bases separated the two germline ends. CDR3 bases: TGTGCCACCAGTGATCCTAGCGCCGGGGAGCTGTTTTTT. Translated, it gives CATSDPSAGELFF.

The sample holds a few counts of this clonotype. The gene calls are TRBV7-9 and TRBJ2-1; D is ambiguous. V gave up 5 bases and J gave up 0 bases, with 5 bases separating them. This CDR3 has 13 amino acids. CDR1 SEHNR and CDR2 FQNEAQ come from the germline V gene (reference sequence). CDR3 nucleotides: TGTGCCAGCAGCCATAGCTCCTACAATGAGCAGTTCTTC. It specifies CASSHSSYNEQFF.

This clonotype was observed at least ten times. This CDR3 reads CASSQVTSGRSSDEQFF. In DNA, the CDR3 is TGCGCCAGCAGCCAAGTTACTAGCGGGAGGAGTTCAGATGAGCAGTTCTTC. The rearrangement joins TRBV4-1 to TRBJ2-1; 12 nucleotides match TRBD2. The junction had 9 bases not matched to a gene; V was cut back by 1 base and J by 8 bases. The CDR3 length is 17 residues. In germline, CDR1 is MGHRA, CDR2 YSYEKL.

This clonotype was recorded many times. J is TRBJ2-2 and V is TRBV20-1; D uncertain. CDR1 and CDR2 (germline): DFQATT, SNEGSKA (reference sequence). The CDR3 consists of 15 residues. Trimming took off 0 bases at V and 5 bases at J, with 13 bases between the two ends. The chain's CDR3 is CSARDYRAETGELFF. CDR3 in DNA: TGCAGTGCTAGAGATTACCGGGCAGAAACCGGGGAGCTGTTTTTT.

About this clonotype itself: At one end, the junction sequence differs from germline, possibly due to a read error. This chain's CDR3 is CASRQGTGSSYEQYF. For the CDR3, the DNA is TGCGCCAGCAGACAAGGGACAGGGAGCTCCTACGAGCAGTACTTC. The rearrangement uses TRBV4-1 and TRBJ2-7; TRBD1 aligns across 9 bases. CDR1 and CDR2 (germline): MGHRA, YSYEKL. This CDR3 spans 15 amino acids.

The sample holds a few counts of this clonotype. The chain joins TRBV20-1 to TRBJ2-7; D may be TRBD1 (6 bases). The CDR3 has 15 residues. CDR1 is DFQATT, CDR2 SNEGSKA, per germline (reference sequence). The germline V and J ends were trimmed by 0 bases and 4 bases, with 16 bases remaining between them. CDR3 protein: CSARDFTSGHYEQYF. CDR3 bases: TGCAGTGCTAGAGATTTTACCTCGGGACATTACGAGCAGTACTTC.

The rearrangement links TRBV4-3 to TRBJ1-5; D unclear. The CDR3 contains 15 residues. Germline CDR1 LGHNA, CDR2 YSLEER. Deletions cut 0 bases from V and 3 bases from J, with 9 bases between. The CDR3 region is CASSQEWLNNQPQHF. In DNA, the CDR3 is TGCGCCAGCAGCCAAGAATGGCTGAACAATCAGCCCCAGCATTTT.

Remarks on this clonotype: This may come from a read error, since a much larger clone is one base off. This chain connects TRBV28 to TRBJ2-3, with D hard to call. This CDR3 contains 14 residues. CDR1 and CDR2 (germline): MDHEN, SYDVKM. The CDR3 here is CASSPWASTDTRYF. The CDR3 bases are TGTGCCAGCAGCCCCTGGGCCTCCACAGATACGCGGTATTTT.

The chain has TRBV6-2 or TRBV6-3 and TRBJ2-5, with 10 bases that match TRBD1. Germline V gives CDR1 MNHEY, CDR2 SVGEGT. The V and J ends lost 5 bases and 0 bases, in that order; junction bases with no gene match: 3. This CDR3 is 15 amino acids long. The CDR3 here is CASSRTGGYQETQYF. DNA for the CDR3: TGTGCCAGCAGTAGGACAGGGGGATACCAAGAGACCCAGTACTTC.

The chain employs TRBV7-9 and TRBJ2-7; D remains unclear. V was cut by 4 bases and J by 3 bases, with 4 bases left in between. Germline values: CDR1 SEHNR, CDR2 FQNEAQ (reference sequence). CDR3 length equals 11 residues. CDR3 bases: TGTGCCAGCAGCTCTTTCTACGAGCAGTACTTC. This encodes CASSSFYEQYF.

The gene calls are TRBV7-2 and TRBJ1-5; maybe TRBD1 (5 bases). The ends were cut back, 1 base at V and 2 bases at J, with 15 bases in the middle. Germline V gene data show CDR1 as SGHTA and CDR2 as FQGNSA. This CDR3 contains 17 residues. The CDR3 DNA is TGTGCCAGCAGCTTAGTGGTTGGGACTTGGGGCAATCAGCCCCAGCATTTT. It is translated as CASSLVVGTWGNQPQHF.

As to this clonotype: Possible read error: a much larger clone is one base away. V usage is TRBV5-1 and J usage is TRBJ2-1, with D unresolved. Germline V gene data show CDR1 as SGHRS and CDR2 as YFSETQ. The ends were cut back, 2 bases at V and 8 bases at J, with 17 bases in the middle. This CDR3 comprises 15 residues. The CDR3: CASSLVGLVNHEQFF. Written as DNA, the CDR3 is TGCGCCAGCAGCTTAGTGGGCCTAGTGAATCATGAGCAGTTCTTC.

This clonotype was picked up many times. The rearrangement uses TRBV19 and TRBJ2-7; the match to TRBD1 covers 7 bases. This CDR3 is 13 amino acids long. The V segment lost 9 bases and the J segment 2 bases; nucleotides outside the gene matches: 7. Germline loops: CDR1 LNHDA, CDR2 SQIVND (reference sequence). The CDR3 protein is CASSPGTAYEQYF. CDR3 nucleotides: TGTGCCAGCAGCCCAGGGACAGCCTACGAGCAGTACTTC.

This clonotype came up many times. The genes are TRBV6-5 and TRBJ2-5; 10 bases line up with TRBD2. Germline V gene lookup returns CDR1 MNHEY and CDR2 SVGAGI. Germline trimming cut 2 bases from V and 5 bases from J; bases unmatched to any gene: 2. The CDR3 spans 14 residues. The chain's CDR3 is CASSYSGGVETQYF. CDR3 nucleotide sequence: TGTGCCAGCAGTTACAGCGGGGGGGTTGAGACCCAGTACTTC.

The chain couples TRBV7-3 to TRBJ2-3, with 7 positions matching TRBD2. The CDR3 contains 16 residues. Germline V gives CDR1 SGHTA, CDR2 FQGTGA. V lost 5 bases and J lost 6; bases outside the gene matches: 14. Here the CDR3 reads CASSPPRDYRADTQYF. Written as DNA, the CDR3 is TGTGCCAGCAGCCCACCCCGGGACTACCGAGCCGATACGCAGTATTTT.

Ten or more counts support this clonotype. The V and J genes are TRBV5-1 and TRBJ2-5, with TRBD1 as a possible D gene (5 bases). The length of the CDR3 is 14 residues. From germline, CDR1 is SGHRS and CDR2 YFSETQ. Trimming took off 5 bases at V and 4 bases at J, with 15 bases between the two ends. CDR3: CASRSPGPGETQYF. The CDR3 coding sequence is TGCGCCAGCAGATCACCAGGGCCCGGAGAGACCCAGTACTTC.

On this clonotype: The CDR3 carries no conserved terminal phenylalanine or tryptophan, so it likely arises from a read error. V usage is TRBV4-2 and J usage is TRBJ2-7; unclear D gene. There are 14 residues in the CDR3. V was shortened by 3 bases and J by 2 bases, with 11 bases between the two germline ends. Germline-derived CDR1 and CDR2 are LGHNA and YNFKEQ. The CDR3 loop reads CASSQVMAAYEQYL. Here the CDR3 DNA reads TGTGCCAGCAGCCAGGTAATGGCCGCCTACGAGCAGTACCTC.

In DNA form, the CDR3 reads TGTGCCACCAGCTACTCCAGGGATCAGCCCCAGCATTTT. Its protein is CATSYSRDQPQHF. The J gene is TRBJ1-5, the V gene TRBV15; maybe TRBD1 (5 bases). CDR3 length: 13 amino acids. Between the trimmed V and J ends, which lost 5 bases and 5 bases, there was a span of 10 bases. Per germline, CDR1 LNHNV and CDR2 YYDKDF (reference sequence).

This clonotype was seen a handful of times. The rearrangement joins TRBV6-1 to TRBJ2-3, with D tentatively TRBD1 (6 bases). Germline assignment: CDR1 MNHNS and CDR2 SASEGT. The ends were cut back, 2 bases at V and 1 base at J, with 16 bases in the middle. The CDR3 is 17 amino acids. In DNA form, the CDR3 reads TGTGCCAGCAGTGAATCCTTCGGGACACCACGCACAGATACGCAGTATTTT. It yields the protein CASSESFGTPRTDTQYF.

The rearrangement uses TRBV28 and TRBJ1-1; D ambiguous. The CDR3 is 16 amino acids. Per germline, CDR1 MDHEN and CDR2 SYDVKM. Trimming cost V 0 bases and J 4 bases, with 15 bases left between them. The CDR3 loop is CASSLWSGEGSTEAFF. CDR3 nucleotides: TGTGCCAGCAGTTTATGGTCCGGGGAAGGTAGCACTGAAGCTTTCTTT.

The chain combines TRBV20-1 with TRBJ2-7; possibly TRBD1 for D (6 bases). The CDR3 loop spans 13 amino acids. V lost 7 bases and J lost 3, with 16 bases in between. CDR1 and CDR2 from the germline V gene are DFQATT and SNEGSKA (reference sequence). CDR3 protein: CSVLGQQLYEQYF. Written as DNA, the CDR3 is TGCAGTGTGCTTGGACAGCAACTCTACGAGCAGTACTTC.

This clonotype was seen many times. The gene calls are TRBV27 and TRBJ2-7; D is ambiguous. The CDR3 sequence is 9 residues long. CDR1 and CDR2 (germline): MNHEY, SMNVEV (reference sequence). The ends were cut back, 8 bases at V and 4 bases at J, with 3 bases in the middle. The chain's CDR3 is CASGYEQYF. The CDR3 DNA reads as TGTGCCAGCGGGTACGAGCAGTACTTC.

In the case of this clonotype: A much larger clone sits a single nucleotide away, making a read error possible. The rearrangement uses TRBV7-9 and TRBJ1-1; tentatively, D is TRBD1 (5 bases). Germline CDR1 and CDR2: SEHNR and FQNEAQ (reference sequence). The CDR3 extends over 11 amino acids. CDR3 sequence reads: CASLLGTEASF. The CDR3, as DNA: TGTGCCTCTTTGTTAGGGACTGAAGCTTCCTTT.

This clonotype was observed a few times. This rearrangement joins TRBV19 to TRBJ2-7, with D possibly being TRBD2 (5 bases). This CDR3 is 15 amino acids long. Between the trimmed V and J ends, which lost 4 bases and 2 bases, there was a span of 15 bases. Germline CDR1 and CDR2: LNHDA and SQIVND (reference sequence). CDR3 in DNA: TGTGCCAGTAGTACCGGGGTAACCGTAACCTACGAGCAGTACTTC. Translation gives CASSTGVTVTYEQYF.

In the case of this clonotype: An end of the junction differs from the germline gene, which may be a read error. The CDR3 reads CASSQYRGKGNTIHF. In DNA, the CDR3 is TGCGCCAGCAGCCAATACAGGGGGAAAGGAAACACCATACATTTT. The chain has TRBV4-3 and TRBJ1-3; 8 bases map to TRBD1. The CDR3 consists of 15 residues. Germline CDR1 and CDR2: LGHNA and YSLEER.

Ten or more counts support this clonotype. This rearrangement joins TRBV28 to TRBJ2-7; a weak D match, TRBD2 (5 bases). The CDR3 runs 13 residues. Germline lookup yields CDR1 MDHEN and CDR2 SYDVKM. Between the trimmed V and J ends, which lost 6 bases and 4 bases, there was a span of 13 bases. CDR3 amino acids: CASRPLEGYEQYF. DNA of the CDR3: TGTGCCAGCAGACCCCTCGAGGGTTACGAGCAGTACTTC.

There are a few counts of this clonotype. The V and J genes are TRBV20-1 and TRBJ2-1, with TRBD1 matching 9 bases. In germline, CDR1 is DFQATT, CDR2 SNEGSKA (reference sequence). CDR3 length: 15 residues. The V gene end was trimmed by 7 bases and the J gene end by 5 bases; junction bases not matched to a gene: 12. The CDR3 DNA sequence: TGCAGTGGACAGGGGGACAGTGAACTACACAATGAGCAGTTCTTC. It codes for CSGQGDSELHNEQFF.

This clonotype showed up many times. The CDR3 DNA is TGTGCCAGCAGCATGACAGGGGAGGCCTACGAGCAGTACTTC. Protein: CASSMTGEAYEQYF. The chain combines TRBV27 with TRBJ2-7, with 8 nucleotides matching TRBD1. With V trimmed by 6 bases and J by 2 bases, 6 bases remained unmatched. Germline CDR1 and CDR2: MNHEY and SMNVEV (reference sequence). The length of the CDR3 is 14 residues.